This T cell receptor (beta chain) was identified in a study of blood T cell repertoires in COVID-19. About the study: Spain, Italy and the United States supplied samples that represented acute and convalescent COVID-19. Sources were T cells, B-cell-depleted T cells, or PBMCs; the material itself was cDNA or gDNA.

Authors' analysis steps: The authors estimated nucleated cell counts from reference gene primer amplification. The assay was immunoSEQ multiplex PCR, and TCRdb's table has in-frame clones only and misses some. V and J calls and clone size are given by that table; D and trimming were obtained from the DNA. The table lists fewer than 150,000 clones, 84% of them singletons. Deletions cut 3 bases from V and 2 bases from J, with 8 bases between. There are 15 residues in the CDR3. Germline V gene data show CDR1 as ENHRY and CDR2 as SYGVKD. The TCR comes from a woman of 80 years or more in a cohort sampled during active or convalescent COVID-19. Sequenced input: peripheral blood. This rearrangement joins TRBV10-3 to TRBJ1-6; D gene unclear. The CDR3 protein is CAISDGQPYNSPLHF. The DNA for the CDR3 is TGTGCCATCAGTGATGGGCAGCCCTATAATTCACCCCTCCACTTT.